The 27 T cell receptor beta chains in this list originate from one sample, sequenced in a study of regulatory T cells in long-lasting Graves disease. Through Arm-PCR of CDR3 regions and iRepertoire HTBI primers, TCR beta libraries were built. TCRdb reprocessed the multiplex PCR reads via MiXCR and lists one record per CDR3 protein. The sample holds 410,000 or so distinct CDR3 sequences; about 15% are singletons and the top ten take approximately 15%. The time point denotes: newly diagnosed GD, antithyroid drugs for less than 3 months. With RNA extracted from PBMCs as input, the TCR library was made. These sequences were also reported in another study, on T cells in Graves' hyperthyroidism and ophthalmopathy.

Source: peripheral blood mononuclear cells (PBMCs), taken at new diagnosis, from a patient treated with antithyroid drugs. The source is a woman aged 25 to 39 with Graves disease.

The DNA for the CDR3 is TGCGCCAGCAGCTTGGTTAGACTAGCGGGAGGCCGGCCCACCGGGGAGCTGTTTTTT. It specifies CASSLVRLAGGRPTGELFF. V usage is TRBV5-1 and J usage is TRBJ2-2; 13 bases are a match to TRBD2. Germline values: CDR1 SGHRS, CDR2 YFSETQ. This CDR3 region has 19 residues. V gave up 0 bases and J gave up 4 bases; unmatched junction bases: 9. Full variable domain (rest looked up from reference TRBV5-1 and TRBJ2-2): KAGVTQTPRYLIKTRGQQVTLSCSPISGHRSVSWYQQTPGQGLQFLFEYFSETQRNKGNFPGRFSGRQFSNSRSEMNVSTLELGDSALYLCASSLVRLAGGRPTGELFFGEGSRLTVL.

This clonotype was recorded many times. The V and J genes are TRBV28 and TRBJ1-5; 7 bases match TRBD1. The V and J ends lost 6 bases and 2 bases, in that order; junction bases with no gene match: 7. The CDR3 has 15 amino acids. Germline values: CDR1 MDHEN, CDR2 SYDVKM. The CDR3 protein is CASRYFQGGNQPQHF. In nucleotides, the CDR3 is TGTGCCAGCAGATATTTCCAGGGGGGCAATCAGCCCCAGCATTTT.

In this sample, this clonotype turned up many times. This chain connects TRBV11-3 to TRBJ2-3; D is ambiguous. The CDR3 has 18 amino acids. Between the trimmed V and J ends, which lost 3 bases and 5 bases, there was a span of 24 bases. Germline CDR1 SGHNT, CDR2 YENEEA. The CDR3 DNA is TGTGCCAGCAGCTTGACGGGCTATGGGGTCATAAGTGGAGATACGCAGTATTTT. Its protein is CASSLTGYGVISGDTQYF.

The chain recombines TRBV6-2 or TRBV6-3 with TRBJ1-2; perhaps TRBD1 as D (5 bases). Germline V gene data show CDR1 as MNHEY and CDR2 as SVGEGT. The CDR3 is 16 residues long. Trimming removed 2 bases at V and 0 bases at J, with 13 bases between. CDR3 protein: CASSYQAGRSNYGYTF. The CDR3 region has the DNA TGTGCCAGCAGTTACCAAGCAGGGCGTTCTAACTATGGCTACACCTTC.

As regards this clonotype: This sequence may be a read error, since a much larger clone differs from it by one base. This chain uses TRBV3-1 with TRBJ2-2; 7 nucleotides agree with TRBD1. The CDR3 has 14 residues. The germline V gene has CDR1 LGHDT and CDR2 YNNKEL (reference sequence). DNA for the CDR3: TGTGCCAGCAGAACCAGGGGGAACACCGGGGAGCTGTCTTTT. Amino acids: CASRTRGNTGELSF.

In its sample, this clonotype was seen many times. The chain couples TRBV10-3 to TRBJ1-2; D perhaps matches TRBD1 (5 bases). The CDR3 sequence is 14 residues long. Per the germline V gene, CDR1 is ENHRY and CDR2 is SYGVKD. V was trimmed by 0 bases and J by 8 bases, leaving 13 bases between them. The CDR3 protein is CAISESGRRVGYTF. Here the CDR3 DNA reads TGTGCCATCAGTGAGTCGGGCCGCAGGGTCGGCTACACCTTC.

This clonotype has just a few counts. The gene calls are TRBV20-1 and TRBJ2-7; D gene ambiguous. The CDR3 runs to 11 residues. Germline V gene sequence: CDR1 DFQATT, CDR2 SNEGSKA (reference sequence). V was clipped by 0 bases and J by 2 bases, with 2 bases between them. CDR3 sequence reads: CSARDPYEQYF. The CDR3 DNA reads as TGCAGTGCTAGAGACCCCTACGAGCAGTACTTC.

This clonotype was detected only a few times. This chain links TRBV19 with TRBJ1-2; TRBD1 is a possible D gene (6 bases). CDR3 length equals 14 residues. Germline V gives CDR1 LNHDA, CDR2 SQIVND (reference sequence). Trimming stripped 5 bases from V and 6 bases from J, with 16 bases between. CDR3 bases: TGTGCCAGTAGTTGGGCGCCGGGGGCGAATGGCTACACCTTC. Protein product: CASSWAPGANGYTF. Full variable domain (missing parts from reference TRBV19 and TRBJ1-2): DGGITQSPKYLFRKEGQNVTLSCEQNLNHDAMYWYRQDPGQGLRLIYYSQIVNDFQKGDIAEGYSVSREKKESFPLTVTSAQKNPTAFYLCASSWAPGANGYTFGSGTRLTVV.

This clonotype has only a few counts. The V gene is TRBV24-1, the J gene TRBJ2-7, with a weak D call TRBD1 (6 bases). CDR3 length equals 15 residues. V was shortened by 5 bases and J by 3 bases, with 16 bases between the two germline ends. CDR1 KGHDR and CDR2 SFDVKD come from the germline V gene. In DNA form, the CDR3 reads TGTGCCACCAGTGCTACGAGGAGGACAGACTACGAGCAGTACTTC. Its translation: CATSATRRTDYEQYF.

This clonotype showed up many times. The rearrangement uses TRBV24-1 and TRBJ2-7, with D tentatively TRBD1 or TRBD2 (5 bases each). This CDR3 has 15 amino acids. V lost 5 bases and J lost 4, with 17 bases in between. CDR1 KGHDR and CDR2 SFDVKD come from the germline V gene. The CDR3 DNA reads as TGTGCCACCAGTGGGGCCGGGACGGAAGGGTACGAGCAGTACTTC. Amino acids: CATSGAGTEGYEQYF.

This clonotype was detected many times. The V gene is TRBV28, the J gene TRBJ2-3; the match to TRBD2 covers 7 bases. Germline CDR1 and CDR2: MDHEN and SYDVKM. V lost 5 bases to trimming and J lost 4 bases; unmatched junction nucleotides: 12. The CDR3 extends over 16 amino acids. The CDR3 DNA reads as TGTGCCAGCAGTCCCCTAGCGGAGAGACGCCCAGATACGCAGTATTTT. As protein: CASSPLAERRPDTQYF.

This clonotype was observed a handful of times. This chain links TRBV20-1 with TRBJ2-7; 8 bases are shared with TRBD2. This CDR3 is built from 14 residues. The ends lost 0 bases at V and 3 bases at J; junction bases unmatched: 4. Germline V gene lookup returns CDR1 DFQATT and CDR2 SNEGSKA (reference sequence). CDR3 DNA: TGCAGTGCTAGAGATCCGGGAGGGGTCTACGAGCAGTACTTC. This encodes CSARDPGGVYEQYF.

This clonotype was observed many times. The chain links TRBV29-1 to TRBJ2-3; 9 positions agree with TRBD2. Germline assignment: CDR1 SQVTM and CDR2 ANQGSEA. The CDR3 has 16 residues. V was clipped by 0 bases and J by 5 bases; unmatched bases: 9. CDR3 in amino acids: CSVEDRLAGEVDTQYF. CDR3 bases: TGCAGCGTTGAAGATCGTTTAGCGGGAGAGGTAGATACGCAGTATTTT.

This clonotype was seen more than once but under ten times. The J gene is TRBJ1-1, the V gene TRBV5-1; TRBD1 matches at 7 bases. Germline V gene data show CDR1 as SGHRS and CDR2 as YFSETQ. The CDR3 has 14 amino acids. The junction had 6 bases not matched to a gene; V was cut back by 3 bases and J by 4 bases. The DNA for the CDR3 is TGCGCCAGCAGCTCCCGAGGGGGCGTCACTGAAGCTTTCTTT. It is translated as CASSSRGGVTEAFF.

V and J are TRBV18 and TRBJ2-7, with TRBD2 as a possible D gene (7 bases). The DNA end is a closer match to TRBJ2-3, so the J assignment may be wrong. CDR1 is KGHSH, CDR2 LQKENI, per germline. The CDR3 totals 14 residues. The CDR3 sequence is CASTAQGLTDTQYF. CDR3 sequence (DNA): TGTGCCAGCACAGCACAGGGACTAACAGATACGCAGTATTTT.

In regard to this clonotype: A much larger clone sits a single nucleotide away, making a read error possible. The V gene is TRBV5-1, the J gene TRBJ2-1; perhaps TRBD2 as D (5 bases). The germline CDR1 and CDR2 sequences are SGHRS and YFSETQ. Trimming took off 0 bases at V and 8 bases at J, with 21 bases between the two ends. This CDR3 is 17 amino acids long. CDR3 amino acids: CASSLASWARGLDEQFF. Written as DNA, the CDR3 is TGCGCCAGCAGCTTGGCATCATGGGCGAGAGGGCTTGATGAGCAGTTCTTC.

This clonotype was found many times. The V gene is TRBV30, the J gene TRBJ2-1; 7 nucleotides align to TRBD2. The J segment lost 5 bases and the V segment lost 3 bases, leaving 10 bases of the junction unmatched. The CDR3 has 15 residues. Germline V gene sequence: CDR1 GTSNPN, CDR2 SVGIG (reference sequence). The CDR3 nucleotides are TGTGCCTGGAGAGAGACCCCAGGGACTAACAATGAGCAGTTCTTC. This codes for CAWRETPGTNNEQFF. Full variable domain (missing parts from reference TRBV30 and TRBJ2-1): SQTIHQWPATLVQPVGSPLSLECTVEGTSNPNLYWYRQAAGRGLQLLFYSVGIGQISSEVPQNLSASRPQDRQFILSSKKLLLSDSGFYLCAWRETPGTNNEQFFGPGTRLTVL.

The gene calls are TRBV10-3 and TRBJ2-1; 11 bases fit TRBD2. The CDR3 has 15 residues. The J segment lost 4 bases and the V segment lost 6 bases, leaving 5 bases of the junction unmatched. Germline V lookup: CDR1 ENHRY, CDR2 SYGVKD. The CDR3 here is CAIRGGLAAYNEQFF. In nucleotides, the CDR3 is TGTGCCATCAGGGGGGGACTAGCGGCTTACAATGAGCAGTTCTTC.

There are many counts of this clonotype. The chain is built from TRBV7-2 and TRBJ1-2; 11 bases are a match to TRBD1. The CDR3 totals 16 residues. Germline V gene lookup returns CDR1 SGHTA and CDR2 FQGNSA. V gave up 2 bases and J gave up 4 bases; unmatched junction bases: 6. CDR3 nucleotide sequence: TGTGCCAGCAGCTTATCCTCCGGGACAGGGGGCTATGGCTACACCTTC. Protein: CASSLSSGTGGYGYTF.

This sequence joins TRBV10-1 and TRBJ2-2; tentatively, D is TRBD1 or TRBD2 (5 bases each). Trimming took 5 bases from V and 1 from J, leaving 11 bases between them. The germline V gene encodes CDR1 WNHNN and CDR2 SYGVQD (reference sequence). The CDR3 has 15 amino acids. The CDR3 spells CASSKDGGNTGELFF. CDR3 DNA: TGCGCCAGCAGTAAAGATGGGGGGAACACCGGGGAGCTGTTTTTT.

This clonotype was recorded many times. The chain recombines TRBV10-3 with TRBJ2-5, with 14 bases fitting TRBD2. Germline assignment: CDR1 ENHRY and CDR2 SYGVKD. After removal of 7 bases from V and 5 bases from J, the junction contained 6 bases not matched to a gene. The CDR3 contains 15 residues. CDR3 nucleotide sequence: TGTGCCATCAAGGGGACTAGCGGGAGTGTGGAGACCCAGTACTTC. This codes for CAIKGTSGSVETQYF.

The V and J genes are TRBV18 and TRBJ2-2, with D perhaps TRBD1 or TRBD2 (6 bases each). The CDR3 spans 16 residues. V shed 2 bases and J shed 2 bases, with 12 bases lying between them. CDR1 and CDR2 (germline): KGHSH, LQKENI. CDR3 sequence reads: CASSPSWGANTGELFF. The DNA for the CDR3 is TGTGCCAGCTCACCAAGTTGGGGGGCAAACACCGGGGAGCTGTTTTTT.

Only a few counts were recorded for this clonotype. The rearrangement joins TRBV28 to TRBJ1-2; D unresolved. The CDR3 contains 13 residues. The V and J ends lost 2 bases and 4 bases respectively, with 8 bases between them. CDR1 is MDHEN, CDR2 SYDVKM, per germline. The CDR3 DNA follows: TGTGCCAGCAGTTTACCCCGGTCCTATGGCTACACCTTC. Its translation is CASSLPRSYGYTF.

This clonotype appeared many times. The CDR3 sequence is CAWTSATTYGTQYF. CDR3 bases: TGTGCCTGGACTAGCGCGACGACATATGGTACGCAGTATTTT. The chain joins TRBV30 to TRBJ2-3; D is perhaps TRBD2 (6 bases). Germline CDR1 reads GTSNPN; CDR2 reads SVGIG (reference sequence). V was clipped by 4 bases and J by 8 bases, with 19 bases between them. The CDR3 consists of 14 residues.

This clonotype was seen only a few times. The chain couples TRBV10-1 to TRBJ2-2; TRBD2 matches 8 bases. The junction had 8 bases not matched to a gene; V was cut back by 7 bases and J by 1 base. Looked up from germline, CDR1 is WNHNN and CDR2 is SYGVQD (reference sequence). CDR3 size: 16 residues. The CDR3 region has the DNA TGCGCCAGCACCGTAGAACGGGAGGGGAACACCGGGGAGCTGTTTTTT. Protein sequence: CASTVEREGNTGELFF.

The chain has TRBV29-1 and TRBJ2-7; 13 bases fit TRBD2. Germline lookup yields CDR1 SQVTM and CDR2 ANQGSEA. The CDR3 is made up of 17 amino acids. The trim removed 0 bases at V and 2 bases at J, leaving 7 bases unmatched. The CDR3 DNA reads TGCAGCGTTGAAGATGGGACTAGCGGGAACCTACCCTACGAGCAGTACTTC. Encoded protein: CSVEDGTSGNLPYEQYF.

Regarding this clonotype: This may come from a read error, since a much larger clone is one base off. Because it lacks the conserved phenylalanine or tryptophan at the end, this CDR3 is likely a read error. The rearrangement links TRBV30 to TRBJ1-2; D may be TRBD1 (5 bases). V was pared by 8 bases and J by 4 bases, with 20 bases between. Germline V gives CDR1 GTSNPN, CDR2 SVGIG (reference sequence). This CDR3 comprises 14 residues. For the CDR3, the DNA is TGTGCCATTCAGGTTGGGGGGAGAAGCTATGGCTACACCTTA. It codes for CAIQVGGRSYGYTL.